The 9 T cell receptor beta chains presented below share a single source sample, sequenced in a study of T-cell memory formation after mild COVID-19. TCRdb re-analysed the 5' RACE reads in MiXCR, keeping a single row per CDR3 protein. The sample has approximately 300,000 distinct CDR3 sequences, 15% to 20% seen once. The sequenced sample consisted of PBMCs or a T cell subset sorted from them (not recorded which). These TCRs come from a young man who had mild COVID-19 (a few samples of this study predate the infection). Cell type and time point are not known.

The chain links TRBV4-3 to TRBJ1-5; 7 nucleotides line up with TRBD1. Germline loops: CDR1 LGHNA, CDR2 YSLEER. The V segment lost 0 bases and the J segment 4 bases; nucleotides outside the gene matches: 9. The CDR3 sequence is 17 residues long. The CDR3: CASSQDASGQRNQPQHF. The CDR3 DNA reads as TGCGCCAGCAGCCAAGATGCATCGGGACAGCGAAATCAGCCCCAGCATTTT.

V and J are TRBV5-5 and TRBJ2-3; 8 bases fit TRBD2. This CDR3 is 15 amino acids long. Germline values: CDR1 SGHKS, CDR2 YYEKEE (reference sequence). V trimming: 6 bases; J trimming: 3 bases; junction bases outside the gene matches: 9. The CDR3 coding sequence is TGTGCCAGCACCCCCCTTAGCGGGGCTACAGATACGCAGTATTTT. This codes for CASTPLSGATDTQYF. The full variable domain, completed using reference TRBV5-5 and TRBJ2-3, is DAGVTQSPTHLIKTRGQQVTLRCSPISGHKSVSWYQQVLGQGPQFIFQYYEKEERGRGNFPDRFSARQFPNYSSELNVNALLLGDSALYLCASTPLSGATDTQYFGPGTRLTVL.

This chain uses TRBV2 with TRBJ2-7; D unclear. The CDR3 is made up of 14 amino acids. Trimming removed 6 bases from V and 0 bases from J, with 12 bases in between. Germline loops: CDR1 SNHLY, CDR2 FYNNEI. The CDR3 DNA sequence: TGTGCCAGCAGGGCTACGGGTCGCTCCTACGAGCAGTACGTC. As protein: CASRATGRSYEQYV.

The V and J genes are TRBV7-6 and TRBJ2-5, with a weak D call TRBD2 (6 bases). The V end lost 1 base, the J end lost 2 bases, and 17 bases lay between the germline ends. The CDR3 length is 17 residues. The germline CDR1 and CDR2 sequences are SGHVS and FNYEAQ. The CDR3 sequence: CASSLGGVRHPQETQYF. The CDR3 nucleotides read TGTGCCAGCAGCTTAGGGGGGGTCAGGCATCCGCAAGAGACCCAGTACTTC.

The CDR3 is CASSSLRVGGGDTQYF. The CDR3 DNA follows: TGTGCCAGCAGCTCGCTGAGGGTAGGGGGCGGAGATACGCAGTATTTT. The gene calls are TRBV11-2 and TRBJ2-3; 7 nucleotides line up with TRBD1. This CDR3 spans 16 amino acids. The V gene end was trimmed by 4 bases and the J gene end by 5 bases; junction bases not matched to a gene: 12. The germline gives CDR1 SGHAT, CDR2 FQNNGV.

The V call is TRBV6-6, the J call TRBJ1-2; 7 nucleotides align to TRBD1. The trim removed 5 bases at V and 5 bases at J, leaving 8 bases unmatched. The CDR3 totals 14 residues. Germline CDR1 MNHNY, CDR2 SVGAGI (reference sequence). CDR3 loop: CASSDPGQEYGYTF. In nucleotides, the CDR3 is TGTGCCAGCAGTGACCCCGGACAGGAGTATGGCTACACCTTC.

V is TRBV10-3 and J is TRBJ2-2, with 8 bases fitting TRBD1. Unmatched junction bases numbered 0, after V lost 6 bases and J lost 0 bases. This CDR3 contains 14 residues. CDR1 and CDR2 from the germline V gene are ENHRY and SYGVKD. The CDR3 nucleotides are TGTGCCATCAGCAGGGGGCCGAACACCGGGGAGCTGTTTTTT. It is translated as CAISRGPNTGELFF.

This sequence joins TRBV29-1 and TRBJ2-1; D is unresolved. The V end was cut by 0 bases, the J end by 4 bases, with 10 bases between. The CDR3 runs to 14 residues. From germline, CDR1 is SQVTM and CDR2 ANQGSEA. The CDR3 nucleotides read TGCAGCGTTGAAGATCGTGGGGTGTACAATGAGCAGTTCTTC. Protein sequence: CSVEDRGVYNEQFF.

The gene calls are TRBV27 and TRBJ2-3, with D tentatively TRBD2 (5 bases). Per the germline V gene, CDR1 is MNHEY and CDR2 is SMNVEV (reference sequence). The CDR3 length is 18 residues. Trimming removed 5 bases from V and 4 bases from J, with 25 bases in between. The CDR3 sequence: CASSIAPLRGRRADTQYF. Written as DNA, the CDR3 is TGTGCCAGCAGTATTGCCCCCCTACGTGGGAGACGGGCAGATACGCAGTATTTT.